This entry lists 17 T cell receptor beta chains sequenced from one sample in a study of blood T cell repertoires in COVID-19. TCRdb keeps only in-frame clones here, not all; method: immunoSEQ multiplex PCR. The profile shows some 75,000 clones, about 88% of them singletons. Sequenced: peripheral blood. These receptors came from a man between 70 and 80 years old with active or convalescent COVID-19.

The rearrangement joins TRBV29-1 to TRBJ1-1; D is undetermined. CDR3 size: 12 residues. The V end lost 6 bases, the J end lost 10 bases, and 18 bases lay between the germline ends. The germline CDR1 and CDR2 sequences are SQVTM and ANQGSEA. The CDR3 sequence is CSVHPEGVIAFF. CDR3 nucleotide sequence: TGCAGCGTCCACCCGGAGGGTGTAATAGCTTTCTTT.

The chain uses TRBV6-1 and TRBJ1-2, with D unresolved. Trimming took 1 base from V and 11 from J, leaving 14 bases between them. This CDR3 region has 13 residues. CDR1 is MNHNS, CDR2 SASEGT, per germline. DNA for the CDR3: TGTGCCAGCAGTGAAGAGCGGGAGAGTAGGTACACCTTC. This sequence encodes CASSEERESRYTF.

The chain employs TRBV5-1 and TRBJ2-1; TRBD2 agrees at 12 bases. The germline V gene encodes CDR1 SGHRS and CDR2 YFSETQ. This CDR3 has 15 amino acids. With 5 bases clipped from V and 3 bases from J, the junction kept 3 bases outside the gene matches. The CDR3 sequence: CASSTGLAGYNEQFF. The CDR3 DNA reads TGCGCCAGCAGTACGGGACTAGCGGGCTACAATGAGCAGTTCTTC.

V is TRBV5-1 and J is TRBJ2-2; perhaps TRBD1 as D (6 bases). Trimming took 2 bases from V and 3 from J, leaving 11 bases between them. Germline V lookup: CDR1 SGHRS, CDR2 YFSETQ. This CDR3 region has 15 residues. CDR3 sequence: CASSFRDTYTGELFF. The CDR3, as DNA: TGCGCCAGCAGCTTTCGGGACACATACACCGGGGAGCTGTTTTTT. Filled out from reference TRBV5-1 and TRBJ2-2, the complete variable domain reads KAGVTQTPRYLIKTRGQQVTLSCSPISGHRSVSWYQQTPGQGLQFLFEYFSETQRNKGNFPGRFSGRQFSNSRSEMNVSTLELGDSALYLCASSFRDTYTGELFFGEGSRLTVL.

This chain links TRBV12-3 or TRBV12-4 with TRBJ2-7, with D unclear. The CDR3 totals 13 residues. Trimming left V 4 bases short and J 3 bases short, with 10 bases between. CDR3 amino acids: CASSSGLHYEQYF. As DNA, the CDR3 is TGTGCCAGCAGTTCGGGTCTCCACTACGAGCAGTACTTC.

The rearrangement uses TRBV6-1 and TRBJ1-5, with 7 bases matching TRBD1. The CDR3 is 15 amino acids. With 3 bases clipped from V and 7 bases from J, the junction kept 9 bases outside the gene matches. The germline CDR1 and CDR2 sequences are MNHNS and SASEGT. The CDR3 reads CASSDSQGVWQPQHF. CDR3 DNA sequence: TGTGCCAGCAGTGATAGTCAGGGGGTCTGGCAGCCCCAGCATTTT.

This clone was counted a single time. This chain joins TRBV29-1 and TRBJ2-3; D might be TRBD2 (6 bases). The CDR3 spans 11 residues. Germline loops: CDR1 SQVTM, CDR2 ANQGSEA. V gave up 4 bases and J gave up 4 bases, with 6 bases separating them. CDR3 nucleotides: TGCAGCGTTGGGGGGGCAGATACGCAGTATTTT. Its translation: CSVGGADTQYF.

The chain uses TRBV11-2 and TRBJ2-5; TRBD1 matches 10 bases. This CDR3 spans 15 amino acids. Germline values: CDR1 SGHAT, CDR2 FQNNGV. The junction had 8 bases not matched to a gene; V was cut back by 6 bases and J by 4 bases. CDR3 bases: TGTGCCAGCAGTCTGACAGGGGGCGAGGGAGAGACCCAGTACTTC. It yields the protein CASSLTGGEGETQYF.

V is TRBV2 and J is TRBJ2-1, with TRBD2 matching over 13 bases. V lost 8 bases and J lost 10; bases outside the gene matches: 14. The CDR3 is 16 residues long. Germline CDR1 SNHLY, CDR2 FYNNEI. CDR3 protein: CASGGGGTSGIGEQFF. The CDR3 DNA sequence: TGTGCCAGCGGGGGAGGCGGGACTAGCGGGATCGGCGAGCAGTTCTTC.

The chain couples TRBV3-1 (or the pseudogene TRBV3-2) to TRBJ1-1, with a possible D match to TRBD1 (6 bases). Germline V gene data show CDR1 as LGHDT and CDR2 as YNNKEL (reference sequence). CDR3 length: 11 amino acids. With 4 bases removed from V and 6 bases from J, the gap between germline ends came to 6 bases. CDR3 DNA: TGTGCCAGCAGCCCAGGGGCTGAAGCTTTCTTT. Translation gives CASSPGAEAFF.

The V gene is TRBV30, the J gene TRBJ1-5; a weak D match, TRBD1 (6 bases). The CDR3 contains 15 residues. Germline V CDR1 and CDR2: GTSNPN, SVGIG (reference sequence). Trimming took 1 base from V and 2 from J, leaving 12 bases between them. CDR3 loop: CAWSEQGLRNQPQHF. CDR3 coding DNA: TGTGCCTGGAGTGAACAGGGTTTACGCAATCAGCCCCAGCATTTT.

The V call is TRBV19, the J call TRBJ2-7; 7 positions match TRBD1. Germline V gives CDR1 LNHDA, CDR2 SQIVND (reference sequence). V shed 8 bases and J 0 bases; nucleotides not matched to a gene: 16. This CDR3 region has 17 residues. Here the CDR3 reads CASYGRNRGASSYEQYF. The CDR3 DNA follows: TGTGCCAGTTATGGTCGGAACAGGGGAGCGAGCTCCTACGAGCAGTACTTC.

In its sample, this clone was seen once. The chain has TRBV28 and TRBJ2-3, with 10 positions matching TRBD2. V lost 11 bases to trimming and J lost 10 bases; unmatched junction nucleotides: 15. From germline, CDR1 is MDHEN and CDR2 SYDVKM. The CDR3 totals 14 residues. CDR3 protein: CAAREGTSAWAQYF. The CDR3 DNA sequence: TGTGCCGCCCGGGAGGGGACTAGCGCGTGGGCGCAGTATTTT.

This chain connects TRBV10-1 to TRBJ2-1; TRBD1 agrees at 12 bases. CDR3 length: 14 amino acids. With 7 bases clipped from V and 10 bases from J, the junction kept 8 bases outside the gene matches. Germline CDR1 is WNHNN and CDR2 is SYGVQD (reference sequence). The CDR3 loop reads CASKRDRGRGEQFF. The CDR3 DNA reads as TGCGCCAGCAAGCGGGACAGGGGGCGCGGCGAGCAGTTCTTC.

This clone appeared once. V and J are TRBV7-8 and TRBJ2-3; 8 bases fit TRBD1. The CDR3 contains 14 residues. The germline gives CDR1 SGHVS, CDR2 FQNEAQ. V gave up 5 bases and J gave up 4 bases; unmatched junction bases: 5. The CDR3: CASSPDRGADTQYF. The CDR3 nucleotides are TGTGCCAGCAGCCCAGACAGGGGAGCAGATACGCAGTATTTT.

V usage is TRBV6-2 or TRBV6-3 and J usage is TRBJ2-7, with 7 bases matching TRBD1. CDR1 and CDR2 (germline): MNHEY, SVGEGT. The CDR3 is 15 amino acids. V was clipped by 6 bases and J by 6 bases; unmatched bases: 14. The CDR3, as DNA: TGTGCCAGCAGCCAGTTCACAGGGGCAGTTGGCGAGCAGTACTTC. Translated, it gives CASSQFTGAVGEQYF.

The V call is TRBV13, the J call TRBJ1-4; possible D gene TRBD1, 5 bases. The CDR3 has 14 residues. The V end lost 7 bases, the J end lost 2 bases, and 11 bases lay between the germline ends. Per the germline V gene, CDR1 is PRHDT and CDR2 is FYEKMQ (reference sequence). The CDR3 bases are TGTGCCAGCAACAATCGGGGGACTAATGAAAAACTGTTTTTT. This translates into CASNNRGTNEKLFF.